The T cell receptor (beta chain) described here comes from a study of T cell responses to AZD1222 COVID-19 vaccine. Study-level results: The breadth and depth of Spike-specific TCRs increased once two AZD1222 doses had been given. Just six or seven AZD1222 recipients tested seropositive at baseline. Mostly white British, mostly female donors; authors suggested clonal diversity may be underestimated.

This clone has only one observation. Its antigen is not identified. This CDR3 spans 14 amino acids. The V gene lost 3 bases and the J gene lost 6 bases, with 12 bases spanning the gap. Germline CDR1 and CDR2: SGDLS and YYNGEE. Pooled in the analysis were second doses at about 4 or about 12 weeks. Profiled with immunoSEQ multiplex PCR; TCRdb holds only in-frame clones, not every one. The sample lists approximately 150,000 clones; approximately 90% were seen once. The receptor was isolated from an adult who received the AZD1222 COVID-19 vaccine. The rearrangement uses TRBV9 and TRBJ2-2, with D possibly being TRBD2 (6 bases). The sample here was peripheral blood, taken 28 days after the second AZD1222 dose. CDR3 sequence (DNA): TGTGCCAGCAGCGGATCGTGGAGGGCCGGGGAGCTGTTTTTT. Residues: CASSGSWRAGELFF.